What follows are 5 T cell receptor beta chains derived from one specimen sequenced in a study of T cell responses to AZD1222 COVID-19 vaccine. Produced via immunoSEQ multiplex PCR; TCRdb's table is partial and in-frame only. The table includes over 70,000 clones, 88% detected once. Sample: peripheral blood, taken on day 0 of MenACWY control vaccination. The source of these receptors is an adult in good health.

V is TRBV19 and J is TRBJ2-1; 11 nucleotides align to TRBD2. The CDR3 sequence is 15 residues long. The trim removed 6 bases at V and 2 bases at J, leaving 3 bases unmatched. Germline V gene sequence: CDR1 LNHDA, CDR2 SQIVND (reference sequence). The CDR3 DNA reads as TGTGCCAGTAGACGTAGCGGGGGGGCCTACAATGAGCAGTTCTTC. It yields the protein CASRRSGGAYNEQFF.

This chain uses TRBV4-3 with TRBJ2-7; 9 positions agree with TRBD2. Germline V lookup: CDR1 LGHNA, CDR2 YSLEER. Losses at the gene ends were 0 bases for V and 1 base for J; bases not matched to a gene: 10. This CDR3 is built from 18 residues. CDR3 coding DNA: TGCGCCAGCAGCCAAGATCGATCTAGCGGGGATCATTCCTACGAGCAGTACTTC. This encodes CASSQDRSSGDHSYEQYF.

This chain joins TRBV5-5 and TRBJ2-1, with D possibly called TRBD1 or TRBD2 (5 bases each). Between the trimmed V and J ends, which lost 4 bases and 0 bases, there was a span of 11 bases. Germline-derived CDR1 and CDR2 are SGHKS and YYEKEE (reference sequence). There are 15 residues in the CDR3. For the CDR3, the DNA is TGTGCCAGCAGCCCCGGGGCCTCCTCCTACAATGAGCAGTTCTTC. This sequence encodes CASSPGASSYNEQFF.

The gene calls are TRBV18 and TRBJ2-2; a weak D match, TRBD2 (6 bases). V was pared by 2 bases and J by 5 bases, with 21 bases between. CDR1 and CDR2 (germline): KGHSH, LQKENI. There are 18 residues in the CDR3. The CDR3 loop is CASSPVMSGAAYTGELFF. In DNA, the CDR3 is TGTGCCAGCTCACCAGTCATGTCGGGAGCAGCCTATACCGGGGAGCTGTTTTTT. The whole variable domain, remainder taken from reference TRBV18 and TRBJ2-2, is NAGVMQNPRHLVRRRGQEARLRCSPMKGHSHVYWYRQLPEEGLKFMVYLQKENIIDESGMPKERFSAEFPKEGPSILRIQQVVRGDSAAYFCASSPVMSGAAYTGELFFGEGSRLTVL.

V usage is TRBV3-1 (or the pseudogene TRBV3-2) and J usage is TRBJ2-2, with 15 bases that match TRBD2. CDR3 length equals 18 residues. Losses at the gene ends were 5 bases for V and 3 bases for J; bases not matched to a gene: 7. Per germline, CDR1 LGHDT and CDR2 YNNKEL (reference sequence). The CDR3 coding sequence is TGTGCCAGCAGCGTAGGGACTAGCGGGGGGAGTCACACCGGGGAGCTGTTTTTT. Its translation: CASSVGTSGGSHTGELFF.